A few counts support the clone carrying this TCR beta chain. The CDR3 is 15 amino acids. The V and J ends lost 5 bases and 2 bases respectively, with 15 bases between them. The germline CDR1 and CDR2 sequences are MDHEN and SYDVKM. This entry comes from a study of blood T cell repertoires in COVID-19. Here immunoSEQ multiplex PCR was the method, and the copy in TCRdb shows in-frame clones only, minus some. The sample includes 130,000 or so clones, more than 70% of them seen just once. The V call is TRBV28, the J call TRBJ1-2; a possible D gene is TRBD1 (5 bases). The material sequenced was peripheral blood. This sequence originates from a woman aged 55-69 years with acute or convalescent COVID-19. The CDR3 bases are TGTGCCAGCAGTCCTTCTAGGGGTTCAAACTATGGCTACACCTTC. Translating it yields CASSPSRGSNYGYTF.